This T cell receptor (beta chain) stems from a study of identical twins. General study points: Interpretation of the results relied on cross-sectional statistical analysis and not on following the same donors.

V was clipped by 2 bases and J by 7 bases, with 23 bases between them. The length of the CDR3 is 17 residues. Germline V gene lookup returns CDR1 MNHEY and CDR2 SVGAGI. There are a few counts of this clonotype. The antigen is unknown. Template switching (which added a universal primer site) was used, and cDNA carried unique molecular identifiers. TCRdb re-called the 5' RACE reads with MiXCR, one entry per CDR3 protein. This sample has about 790,000 distinct CDR3 sequences, with about 18% found just once. Separately, the same data were catalogued under a study of T cells expressing NK-cell markers. That source notes: These clonotypes additionally ranked first within the CD3+CD56-NKG2C+ fraction of a handful of donors.

The chain is built from TRBV6-5 and TRBJ2-5, with D unresolved. The TCR sequence derives from a woman aged 18-29 years in good health. Material: PBMCs. The CDR3 sequence: CASSYGPLGSQLGTQYF. For the CDR3, the DNA is TGTGCCAGCAGTTACGGGCCTCTCGGATCCCAGTTGGGGACCCAGTACTTC.